This TCR beta chain is drawn from a study of T cell responses to AZD1222 COVID-19 vaccine. With respect to this clone: Its matching antigen is unknown.

Study findings and constraints: Recipients of AZD1222 seropositive at baseline numbered only five or six.

TCRdb's table, derived via immunoSEQ multiplex PCR, lists solely in-frame clones and lacks some. The sample holds approximately 270,000 clones, 90% to 95% seen once. Sequenced here: peripheral blood, sampled 28 days after the second AZD1222 dose. The clonotype was recovered from an adult who received the AZD1222 COVID-19 vaccine.

CDR3 DNA sequence: TGTGCCAGCAGTGGAGGAGGGGGCTATGGCTACACCTTC. This sequence encodes CASSGGGGYGYTF. The rearrangement uses TRBV2 and TRBJ1-2; tentatively, D is TRBD1 (6 bases). V dropped 4 bases and J dropped 4 bases, with 10 bases sitting between them. CDR1 and CDR2 from the germline V gene are SNHLY and FYNNEI. The CDR3 sequence is 13 residues long. The full variable domain, completed using reference TRBV2 and TRBJ1-2, is EPEVTQTPSHQVTQMGQEVILRCVPISNHLYFYWYRQILGQKVEFLVSFYNNEISEKSEIFDDQFSVERPDGSNFTLKIRSTKLEDSAMYFCASSGGGGYGYTFGSGTRLTVV.